The 16 T cell receptor beta chains in this list originate from one sample, sequenced in a study of T cell responses to AZD1222 COVID-19 vaccine. Assay: immunoSEQ multiplex PCR; the TCRdb copy retains only in-frame clones and omits some. This sample has some 130,000 clones, with about nine tenths found just once. The material was peripheral blood, obtained on day 0 of AZD1222 vaccination. These TCRs come from an adult in good health.

This chain links TRBV2 with TRBJ1-6; the D is unclear. Germline CDR1 is SNHLY and CDR2 is FYNNEI. Trimming removed 4 bases from V and 0 bases from J, with 7 bases in between. There are 15 residues in the CDR3. Written as DNA, the CDR3 is TGTGCCAGCAGTGTCAGCGTCTCCTATAATTCACCCCTCCACTTT. Its protein product is CASSVSVSYNSPLHF.

This chain joins TRBV12-3 or TRBV12-4 and TRBJ1-1, with no clear D. V dropped 2 bases and J dropped 5 bases, with 6 bases sitting between them. The CDR3 runs to 12 residues. This CDR3 reads CASSLHGTEAFF. The CDR3 DNA reads as TGTGCCAGCAGTTTACATGGGACTGAAGCTTTCTTT.

The chain joins TRBV18 to TRBJ1-2, with a weak D call TRBD1 (5 bases). The CDR3 has 13 residues. Germline CDR1 and CDR2: KGHSH and LQKENI. Trimming shortened V by 3 bases and J by 4 bases, and 9 bases separated the two germline ends. DNA of the CDR3: TGTGCCAGCTCACCCGACAGTTTCTATGGCTACACCTTC. It translates to CASSPDSFYGYTF.

The chain combines TRBV5-4 with TRBJ2-5; D is ambiguous. Trimming took off 1 base at V and 4 bases at J, with 17 bases between the two ends. Germline V lookup: CDR1 SGHNT, CDR2 YYREEE (reference sequence). The CDR3 sequence is 16 residues long. CDR3 region: CASSLPSSQARETQYF. CDR3 coding DNA: TGTGCCAGCAGCTTGCCATCATCACAAGCACGAGAGACCCAGTACTTC.

The chain combines TRBV5-6 with TRBJ1-2; weak D call: TRBD1 (5 bases). This CDR3 has 14 residues. Germline V lookup: CDR1 SGHDT, CDR2 YYEEEE. V was trimmed by 0 bases and J by 1 base, leaving 7 bases between them. The CDR3, as DNA: TGTGCCAGCAGCTTGGGGGGGAATAACTATGGCTACACCTTC. Protein sequence: CASSLGGNNYGYTF. The entire variable domain, with the rest obtained from reference TRBV5-6 and TRBJ1-2, is as follows: DAGVTQSPTHLIKTRGQQVTLRCSPKSGHDTVSWYQQALGQGPQFIFQYYEEEERQRGNFPDRFSGHQFPNYSSELNVNALLLGDSALYLCASSLGGNNYGYTFGSGTRLTVV.

The rearrangement links TRBV3-1 (or the pseudogene TRBV3-2) to TRBJ1-1, with unresolved D. In germline, CDR1 is LGHDT, CDR2 YNNKEL (reference sequence). This CDR3 has 15 amino acids. Trimming shortened V by 1 base and J by 0 bases, and 9 bases separated the two germline ends. As DNA, the CDR3 is TGTGCCAGCAGCCAAGCCCCGGACTTGAACACTGAAGCTTTCTTT. It encodes CASSQAPDLNTEAFF.

This clone was detected once. The chain uses TRBV30 and TRBJ2-2; 8 bases line up with TRBD2. This CDR3 has 18 residues. V shed 2 bases, J shed 3 bases, and the junction held 14 bases outside the gene matches. Looked up from germline, CDR1 is GTSNPN and CDR2 is SVGIG (reference sequence). CDR3 in DNA: TGTGCCTGGAGTAAACAACCCGGGGGGGCATTCGACACCGGGGAGCTGTTTTTT. Amino acids: CAWSKQPGGAFDTGELFF.

This clone was seen only a few times. The chain has TRBV29-1 and TRBJ2-3; D is possibly TRBD2 (6 bases). Trimming removed 1 base at V and 4 bases at J, with 12 bases between. This CDR3 is built from 14 residues. Germline loops: CDR1 SQVTM, CDR2 ANQGSEA. The CDR3 DNA follows: TGCAGCGTTGAAGGCGGGAATAACGCAGATACGCAGTATTTT. This codes for CSVEGGNNADTQYF.

V gene TRBV6-5 combines with J gene TRBJ1-2; TRBD1 matches 8 bases. Germline V CDR1 and CDR2: MNHEY, SVGAGI. J lost 5 bases, V lost 6 bases, and 8 bases had no gene match. This CDR3 comprises 14 residues. The CDR3 sequence is CASRLSGGWYGYTF. CDR3 nucleotide sequence: TGTGCCAGCAGGTTATCAGGGGGCTGGTATGGCTACACCTTC.

CDR3 sequence reads: CASGRHRGPTEAFF. In nucleotides, the CDR3 is TGTGCTAGTGGTCGACACAGGGGTCCCACTGAAGCTTTCTTT. The chain carries TRBV12-5 and TRBJ1-1; 7 nucleotides match TRBD1. Germline V gene data show CDR1 as LGHNT and CDR2 as FRNRAP. The CDR3 contains 14 residues. V lost 5 bases, J lost 4 bases, and 7 bases stayed unmatched.

The V call is TRBV19, the J call TRBJ1-1; unclear D gene. Deletions cut 1 base from V and 0 bases from J, with 12 bases between. Germline CDR1 is LNHDA and CDR2 is SQIVND (reference sequence). There are 16 residues in the CDR3. The CDR3, as DNA: TGTGCCAGTAGTATAGGGTTGGGGAAAATGAACACTGAAGCTTTCTTT. Amino acids: CASSIGLGKMNTEAFF.

The J gene is TRBJ1-1, the V gene TRBV7-9, with TRBD1 matching over 8 bases. This CDR3 is built from 14 residues. V gave up 4 bases and J gave up 8 bases; unmatched junction bases: 9. Germline CDR1 SEHNR, CDR2 FQNEAQ (reference sequence). CDR3 coding DNA: TGTGCCAGCAGCTCAGGGGGCGGTTACCAGGAAGCTTTCTTT. Residues: CASSSGGGYQEAFF.

The V and J genes are TRBV7-8 and TRBJ1-5; TRBD1 matches at 9 bases. The J segment lost 2 bases and the V segment lost 1 base, leaving 9 bases of the junction unmatched. The CDR3 contains 18 residues. Germline V lookup: CDR1 SGHVS, CDR2 FQNEAQ. The CDR3 is CASSLGYRGRRGNQPQHF. The DNA for the CDR3 is TGTGCCAGCAGCTTAGGGTACAGGGGGCGCAGGGGCAATCAGCCCCAGCATTTT.

This clone was seen a single time. The V call is TRBV19, the J call TRBJ2-6; D possibly corresponds to TRBD2 (5 bases). Germline V gene data show CDR1 as LNHDA and CDR2 as SQIVND (reference sequence). The V gene lost 5 bases and the J gene lost 2 bases, with 7 bases spanning the gap. This CDR3 is 14 amino acids long. The CDR3 coding sequence is TGTGCCAGTAGTTCGGAGGCTGGGGCCAACGTCCTGACTTTC. The encoded protein is CASSSEAGANVLTF.

The chain links TRBV5-1 to TRBJ1-6; tentatively, D is TRBD1 (5 bases). The V end lost 0 bases, the J end lost 8 bases, and 15 bases lay between the germline ends. From germline, CDR1 is SGHRS and CDR2 YFSETQ. This CDR3 region has 16 residues. CDR3 DNA: TGCGCCAGCAGCTTGGATCTCCAGGGAAGGTATTCACCCCTCCACTTT. Encoded protein: CASSLDLQGRYSPLHF.

The genes are TRBV14 and TRBJ2-2, with 7 bases aligning to TRBD1. Losses at the gene ends were 1 base for V and 1 base for J; bases not matched to a gene: 9. The CDR3 is made up of 18 amino acids. CDR1 and CDR2 from the germline V gene are SGHDN and FVKESK. CDR3: CASSQGGGGFLNTGELFF. The CDR3 DNA reads as TGTGCCAGCAGCCAAGGAGGGGGCGGTTTTTTGAACACCGGGGAGCTGTTTTTT.